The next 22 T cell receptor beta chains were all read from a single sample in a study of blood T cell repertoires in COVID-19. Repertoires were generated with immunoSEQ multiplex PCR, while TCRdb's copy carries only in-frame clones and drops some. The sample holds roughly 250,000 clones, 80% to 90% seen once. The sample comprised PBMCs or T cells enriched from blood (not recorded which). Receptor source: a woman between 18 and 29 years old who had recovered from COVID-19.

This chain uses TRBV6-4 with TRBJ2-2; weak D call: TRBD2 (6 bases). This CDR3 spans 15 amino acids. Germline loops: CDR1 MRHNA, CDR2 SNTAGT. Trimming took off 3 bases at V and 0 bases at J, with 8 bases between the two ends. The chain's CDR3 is CASSEGGANTGELFF. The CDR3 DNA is TGTGCCAGCAGTGAGGGGGGTGCGAACACCGGGGAGCTGTTTTTT.

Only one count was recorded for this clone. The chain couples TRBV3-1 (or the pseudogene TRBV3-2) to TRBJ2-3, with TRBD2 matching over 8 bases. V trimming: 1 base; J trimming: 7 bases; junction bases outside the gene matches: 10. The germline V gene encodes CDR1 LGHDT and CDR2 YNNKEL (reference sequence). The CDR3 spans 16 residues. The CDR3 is CASSQGAGGRRNTQYF. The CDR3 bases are TGTGCCAGCAGCCAAGGGGCGGGGGGCCGCAGAAATACGCAGTATTTT.

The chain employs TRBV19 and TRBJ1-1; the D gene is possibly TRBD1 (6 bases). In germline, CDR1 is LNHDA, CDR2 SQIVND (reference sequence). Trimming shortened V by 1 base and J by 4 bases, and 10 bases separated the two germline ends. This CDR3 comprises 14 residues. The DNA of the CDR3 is TGTGCCAGTAGTATAGGAGGGGGTCGCACTGAAGCTTTCTTT. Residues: CASSIGGGRTEAFF.

The CDR3 DNA reads TGTGCCATCAGTGAGGTGACAGGGGTTTGGGGCTACACCTTC. Translated: CAISEVTGVWGYTF. This rearrangement joins TRBV10-3 to TRBJ1-2, with TRBD1 identical over 8 bases. The length of the CDR3 is 14 residues. Germline-derived CDR1 and CDR2 are ENHRY and SYGVKD. V was clipped by 2 bases and J by 8 bases; unmatched bases: 7.

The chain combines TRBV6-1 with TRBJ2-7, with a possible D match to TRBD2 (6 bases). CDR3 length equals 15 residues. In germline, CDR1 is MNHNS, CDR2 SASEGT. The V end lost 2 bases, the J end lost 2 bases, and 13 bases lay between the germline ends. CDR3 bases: TGTGCCAGCAGTGAACGCGCGGGGCCTCCCTACGAGCAGTACTTC. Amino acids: CASSERAGPPYEQYF.

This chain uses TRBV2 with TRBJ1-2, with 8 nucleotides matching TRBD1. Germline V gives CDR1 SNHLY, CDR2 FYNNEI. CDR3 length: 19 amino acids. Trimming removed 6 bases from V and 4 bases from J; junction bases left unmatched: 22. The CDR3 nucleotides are TGTGCCAGCAGCAAGGAAGTTCCGGGACAGGCCCAACATGCCTATGGCTACACCTTC. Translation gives CASSKEVPGQAQHAYGYTF.

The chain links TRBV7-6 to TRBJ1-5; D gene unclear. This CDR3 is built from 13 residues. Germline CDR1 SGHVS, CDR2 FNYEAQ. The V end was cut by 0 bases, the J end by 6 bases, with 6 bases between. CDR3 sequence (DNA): TGTGCCAGCAGCTTAGCCCTTTCTCAGCCCCAGCATTTT. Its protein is CASSLALSQPQHF.

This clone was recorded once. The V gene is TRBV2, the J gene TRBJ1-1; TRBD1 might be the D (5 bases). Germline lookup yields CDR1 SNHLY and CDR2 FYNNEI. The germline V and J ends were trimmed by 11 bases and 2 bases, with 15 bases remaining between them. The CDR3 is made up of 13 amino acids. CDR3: CAVIDGGNTEAFF. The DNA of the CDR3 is TGTGCCGTAATCGACGGGGGTAACACTGAAGCTTTCTTT.

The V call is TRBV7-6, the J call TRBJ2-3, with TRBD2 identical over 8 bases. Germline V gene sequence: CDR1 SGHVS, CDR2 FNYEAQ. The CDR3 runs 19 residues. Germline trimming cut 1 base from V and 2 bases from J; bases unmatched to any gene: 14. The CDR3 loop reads CASSLGGIAGGAFTDTQYF. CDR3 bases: TGTGCCAGCAGCTTAGGAGGTATTGCGGGGGGCGCCTTCACAGATACGCAGTATTTT.

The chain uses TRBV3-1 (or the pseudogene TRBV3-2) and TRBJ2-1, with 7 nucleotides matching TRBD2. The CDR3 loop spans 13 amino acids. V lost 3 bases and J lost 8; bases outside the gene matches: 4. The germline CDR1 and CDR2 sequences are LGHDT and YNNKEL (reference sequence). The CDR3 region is CASSQGTNHEQFF. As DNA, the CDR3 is TGTGCCAGCAGCCAGGGGACTAACCATGAGCAGTTCTTC.

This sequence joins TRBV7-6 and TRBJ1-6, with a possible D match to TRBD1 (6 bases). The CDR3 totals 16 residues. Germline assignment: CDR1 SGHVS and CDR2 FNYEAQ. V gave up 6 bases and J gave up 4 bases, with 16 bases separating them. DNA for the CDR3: TGTGCCAGCAGTCAAGGGGTAGGGGGTTATAATTCACCCCTCCACTTT. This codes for CASSQGVGGYNSPLHF.

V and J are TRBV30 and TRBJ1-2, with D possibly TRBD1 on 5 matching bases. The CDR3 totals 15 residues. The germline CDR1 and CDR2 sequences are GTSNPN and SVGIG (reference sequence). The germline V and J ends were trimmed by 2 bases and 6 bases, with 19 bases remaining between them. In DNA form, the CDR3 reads TGTGCCTGGAGTTGGGGGGAGGGGTTTAGGGATGGCTACACCTTC. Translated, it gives CAWSWGEGFRDGYTF. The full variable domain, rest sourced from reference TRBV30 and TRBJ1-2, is SQTIHQWPATLVQPVGSPLSLECTVEGTSNPNLYWYRQAAGRGLQLLFYSVGIGQISSEVPQNLSASRPQDRQFILSSKKLLLSDSGFYLCAWSWGEGFRDGYTFGSGTRLTVV.

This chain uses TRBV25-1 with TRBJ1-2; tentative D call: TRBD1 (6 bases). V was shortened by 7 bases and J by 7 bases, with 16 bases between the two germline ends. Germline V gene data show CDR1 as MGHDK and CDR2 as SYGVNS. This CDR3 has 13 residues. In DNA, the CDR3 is TGTGCCAGCACTCCCAGGGGTTGGAGTGGCTACACCTTC. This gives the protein CASTPRGWSGYTF.

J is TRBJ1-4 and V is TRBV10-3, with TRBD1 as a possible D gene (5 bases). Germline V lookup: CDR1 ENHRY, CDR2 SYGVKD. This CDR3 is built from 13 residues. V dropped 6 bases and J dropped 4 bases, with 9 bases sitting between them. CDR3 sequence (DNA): TGTGCCATCAGGACAGCCGTTAATGAAAAACTGTTTTTT. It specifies CAIRTAVNEKLFF.

The CDR3 bases are TGTGCCAGCTCGCCCCGGGAGTTAGAAGAGACCCAGTACTTC. Amino acid sequence: CASSPRELEETQYF. J is TRBJ2-5 and V is TRBV18, with D perhaps matching TRBD2 (6 bases). This CDR3 has 14 amino acids. V lost 6 bases to trimming and J lost 3 bases, with 14 bases between them. Germline CDR1 and CDR2: KGHSH and LQKENI.

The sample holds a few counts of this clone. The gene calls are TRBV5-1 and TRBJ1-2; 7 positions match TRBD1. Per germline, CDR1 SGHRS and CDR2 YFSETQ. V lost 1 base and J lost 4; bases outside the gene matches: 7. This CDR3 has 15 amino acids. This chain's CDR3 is CASSLNPGQSYGYTF. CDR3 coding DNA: TGCGCCAGCAGCTTGAACCCGGGACAGAGCTATGGCTACACCTTC.

In DNA form, the CDR3 reads TGTGCCAGCAGCCCTAGGACAGGCTGGGGCAATCAGCCCCAGCATTTT. Translated: CASSPRTGWGNQPQHF. The genes are TRBV28 and TRBJ1-5, with 7 bases matching TRBD1. V lost 6 bases and J lost 2; bases outside the gene matches: 10. The CDR3 has 16 amino acids. Germline lookup yields CDR1 MDHEN and CDR2 SYDVKM.

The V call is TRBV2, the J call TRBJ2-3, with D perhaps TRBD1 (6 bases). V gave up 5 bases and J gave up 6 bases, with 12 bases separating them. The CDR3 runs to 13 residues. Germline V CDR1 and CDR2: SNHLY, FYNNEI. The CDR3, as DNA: TGTGCCAGCAGTCTGGACAGCGGTGATACGCAGTATTTT. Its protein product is CASSLDSGDTQYF.

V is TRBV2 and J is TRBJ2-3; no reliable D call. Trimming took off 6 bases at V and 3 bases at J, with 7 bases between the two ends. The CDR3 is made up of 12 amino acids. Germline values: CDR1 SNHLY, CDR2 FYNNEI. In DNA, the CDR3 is TGTGCCAGCAGGGCCGTAACAGATACGCAGTATTTT. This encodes CASRAVTDTQYF.

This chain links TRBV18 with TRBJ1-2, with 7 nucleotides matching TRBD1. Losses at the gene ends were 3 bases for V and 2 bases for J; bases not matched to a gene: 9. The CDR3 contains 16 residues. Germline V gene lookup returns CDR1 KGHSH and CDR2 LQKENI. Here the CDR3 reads CASSPLPGQINYGYTF. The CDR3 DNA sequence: TGTGCCAGCTCACCCCTACCGGGACAGATCAACTATGGCTACACCTTC.

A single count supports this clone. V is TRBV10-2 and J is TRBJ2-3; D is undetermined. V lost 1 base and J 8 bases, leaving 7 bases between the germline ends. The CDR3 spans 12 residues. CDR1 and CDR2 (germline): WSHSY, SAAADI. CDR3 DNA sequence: TGCGCCAGCAGTGAGTTCACTGGTACGCAGTATTTT. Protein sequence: CASSEFTGTQYF.

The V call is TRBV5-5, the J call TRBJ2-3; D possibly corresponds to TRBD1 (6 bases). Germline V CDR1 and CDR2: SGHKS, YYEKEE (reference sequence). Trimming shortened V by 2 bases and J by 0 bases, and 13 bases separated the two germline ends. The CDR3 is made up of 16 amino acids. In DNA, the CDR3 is TGTGCCAGCAGCTTCCTCCAGGGGTTCAGCACAGATACGCAGTATTTT. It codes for CASSFLQGFSTDTQYF.